This T cell receptor (beta chain) was recorded in a study of cytomegalovirus exposure and HLA in healthy donors (dated by TCRdb to 2016 to 2017). About the full investigation: An earlier analysis of 587 of the donors reported roughly 270 Gb of sequence data and 120 million or so unique TCR beta sequences from about 180 million T cells. An early release that covered more than 550 HLA-typed donors contained 300 to 350 gigabases of sequencing data and 70 million to 100 million unique TCR sequences. Of the roughly 400 genotyped donors, 75% to 85% were placed in the genetic ancestry cluster associated with self-reported Caucasian donors. The study aimed to test whether signatures of past pathogen exposure could be identified by cataloging public T cell receptors. Using immunosequencing, the study profiled T cell repertoires from 666 subjects and related those repertoires to cytomegalovirus serostatus. A separate validation cohort of 90 to 150 different subjects was used in addition to the roughly 700-subject first cohort. High-throughput TCR immunosequencing, statistical association of individual TCRs with disease status, and machine learning were combined to predict cytomegalovirus infection status. In a later analysis, previously published TCR beta repertoires from 550 to 750 donors were re-analyzed and high-resolution HLA genotyping was added so that TCR occurrence patterns could be studied. The later analysis used no new phenotypic data to find candidate immune exposures, relying instead on TCR beta sequences and their occurrence across donors. In an earlier analysis of several hundred of the donors, high-throughput TCR beta sequencing was used to judge whether each TCR beta V gene segment behaved as functional or pseudogenic. Donor age, sex, ethnicity and CMV serostatus were compiled alongside the repertoire data. Genome-wide SNP genotypes for about 60% of the 666 donors were used in a later genetic analysis, which treated that subset as a discovery cohort. All discovery cohort repertoires had been generated using a single sequencing platform. HLA typing covered class I and class II loci at four-digit resolution. The number of donors typed differed by locus, with about 629-630 for A, B, C, DRB1 and DQB1, around 560 for DQA1, some 570 for DPA1, and some 440 for DPB1. Because of strong linkage in the cohort, roughly five DR-DQ haplotypes were treated as single units for association and clustering. On average, around 200,000 unique TCR beta nucleotide sequences were sequenced per donor among roughly 430 genotyped donors of the cohort, with around 19% of those sequences being non-productive. Study-level results and caveats: Roughly 15 rarely observed V segments, including chromosome 9 orphons, were excluded from the earlier analysis of several hundred of the donors because counts were too low. In a later analysis, the rate of TCR association differed among HLA loci, with DRB1 alleles having the most associated TCRs and HLA-C alleles having the fewest. CMV serostatus was the only immune exposure information available for the cohort. A later genetic analysis reported fewer N-insertions in productive TCRs among donors in an Asian-associated ancestry cluster than the roughly 670-donor mean. A later genetic analysis associated a missense DCLRE1C variant with V-gene and J-gene trimming of TCR beta chains, and an independent cohort replicated the association. Compared with equally common non-associated chains, HLA-associated TCR beta chains in a later analysis were more clonally expanded and had lower generation probabilities. This cohort had only TCR beta chains sequenced, and the lack of alpha or paired-chain data limited which features could be detected. A group of highly shared sequence variants was considered likely to be a technical artifact of the sequencing pipeline. The authors suggested that the approach could potentially be generalized to other disease states and immunological phenotypes. Sequencing depth was assumed to be roughly uniform across donors in the presence/absence analyses, though that assumption may not hold. At a false discovery rate of 0.05, a later analysis linked 15,000 to 20,000 TCR beta sequences to specific HLA alleles. Most TCR sequences were seen in very few donors, while some public TCRs were found in many individuals. In a later analysis, most CMV-associated TCR beta chains were found to appear HLA-restricted, with HLA associations seemingly driven largely by CMV exposure. Broadly in line with IMGT annotations, most TCR beta V segments showed up in productive rearrangements about 87% or about 30% of the time in an earlier analysis of around 550 of the donors. A further reported finding was that TCR beta sequences accurately predicted the HLA-A and HLA-B alleles for most subjects in the first cohort. HLA typing was unavailable for some donors at each locus, so association tests used only the typed subset. Correlated functional status among segregating V segments might reflect linkage disequilibrium, but an unknown experimental factor could not be ruled out. In both the original and validation cohorts, the classifier was reported to diagnose cytomegalovirus status with high specificity and sensitivity. When HLA alleles, especially DR and DQ, strongly co-occurred, TCR associations were difficult to assign to individual alleles. Some IMGT-functional V segments, including TRBV6-2 and TRBV6-3, could not be told apart with the 87-base-pair reads, so those segments were excluded. Three of the identified cytomegalovirus-associated TCR beta chains were confirmed in vitro to be specific for cytomegalovirus antigens. The study gave a list of some 150 TCR beta chains associated with cytomegalovirus. A later analysis reported that several top co-occurrence clusters appeared linked to parvovirus B19, influenza, CMV and Epstein-Barr virus.

Worth noting for this clone: Its antigen target is currently unknown. Within one base of it there is no much larger clone, and no base qualities were kept.

From the germline V gene (reference sequence), CDR1 is SEHNR and CDR2 is FQNEAQ. Spanning cysteine to phenylalanine, the CDR3 consists of 12 amino acids. Only the CDR3 part of the read is kept: 36 bases, read in frame from the first base. Deletion took 5 bases off V and 0 bases off J, with a span of 5 bases between the germline ends. Library preparation employed the immunoSEQ multiplex PCR assay. The multiplex PCR relied on a mix of 60 forward primers for TCR Vbeta segments and 13 reverse primers for TCR Jbeta segments. Amplification of the CDR3 region of rearranged TCR beta genes was performed with a multiplex PCR assay on genomic DNA. Amplified TCR beta libraries were sequenced as 87-base-pair reads on the Illumina HiSeq System. In the source study's methods: Across the roughly 600 repertoires, a later analysis counted approximately 75 million unique TCR beta chains, some 11 million of which were shared by at least two donors. A nearest-neighbor algorithm error-corrected the raw reads and collapsed the reads into unique sequences, merging closely related sequences to remove PCR and sequencing errors. To assign V, D and J gene segments, CDR3 sequences were aligned to IMGT reference sequences. For a sequence to be retained, a match of at least six nucleotides to both a V gene segment and a J gene segment was required. Rearrangements were called productive when the CDR3 lacked stop codons and stayed in frame with V and J; all others were non-productive. CDR3 was defined by IMGT convention, running from the second conserved V-encoded cysteine to the conserved J-encoded phenylalanine. In an earlier analysis of around 570 of the donors, sequences lacking an unambiguous match to a single V gene segment were excluded. An earlier analysis of approximately 590 of the donors classified V segments as functional when productive rearrangements were above 56.7% and as segregating when the standard deviation between donors was above 5%. A statistical classification framework was built to diagnose cytomegalovirus status from the catalog of TCR beta chain sequences. V and J gene assignment, in a later analysis, came from comparing TCR nucleotide sequences with IMGT/GENE-DB human TR gene sequences. In a later analysis, CDR3 sequences and most-parsimonious VDJ recombination scenarios were assigned using the TCRdist pipeline. In a later analysis, each TCR beta chain was defined by its CDR3 amino acid sequence together with its V-gene family, and reads without a unique V-gene family were excluded. To address suspected cross-contamination and a sequencing artifact, a later analysis removed around 590 highly shared, low-generation-probability nucleotide sequences. A later analysis calculated a clonal expansion index for each public chain from normalized within-repertoire ranks of inferred template counts. In a later analysis, generation probabilities were computed using a VDJ recombination model fitted to out-of-frame rearrangements, and the results were checked against IGoR. A later analysis scored TCR-TCR, TCR-HLA and TCR-CMV co-occurrence with hypergeometric tests, applying a repertoire-size bias correction to TCR pairs. False discovery rates were estimated in a later analysis by permuting HLA or CMV assignments 20 times. In a later analysis, co-occurring TCRs were grouped using DBSCAN, and TCRdist sequence similarity was added for clustering within HLA-allele-positive subsets. Repertoires with fewer than 30,000 or more than 120,000 public chains were left out of co-occurrence clustering, as were a few repertoires with anomalous nucleotide sharing. TCRdb obtained this table from immuneACCESS and retained in-frame rearrangements with V and J assigned. These tables miss some clones; where compared with another copy, unresolved V genes account for less than half of the shortfall, and the remainder is unexplained. V, J and clone size were drawn from that table, and D and trimming were deduced from the DNA. The sample data list under 130,000 clones, and roughly 76% of these were observed just once. The ten largest clones represent about 6.9% of the sample.

The cohort was made up of hundreds of healthy bone marrow donors. All cohort members were sampled while nominally healthy, although unrecorded immune exposures were likely present. The donor was CMV seropositive and belonged to the group of 250 to 300 seropositive cohort members. A peripheral blood sample was provided by each donor, and peripheral blood mononuclear cells were used for TCR beta sequencing. The Qiagen DNeasy Blood Extraction Kit was used to extract genomic DNA from the blood cell samples. The sequencing input was PBMCs. Recombination connected TRBV7-9 to TRBJ2-7; there is no confident call for the D gene. This TCR derives from a man between 25 and 39 years old in good health and CMV-seropositive. DNA sequence: TGTGCCAGCAGCCCCCTCTCCTACGAGCAGTACTTC. Translation gives CASSPLSYEQYF.